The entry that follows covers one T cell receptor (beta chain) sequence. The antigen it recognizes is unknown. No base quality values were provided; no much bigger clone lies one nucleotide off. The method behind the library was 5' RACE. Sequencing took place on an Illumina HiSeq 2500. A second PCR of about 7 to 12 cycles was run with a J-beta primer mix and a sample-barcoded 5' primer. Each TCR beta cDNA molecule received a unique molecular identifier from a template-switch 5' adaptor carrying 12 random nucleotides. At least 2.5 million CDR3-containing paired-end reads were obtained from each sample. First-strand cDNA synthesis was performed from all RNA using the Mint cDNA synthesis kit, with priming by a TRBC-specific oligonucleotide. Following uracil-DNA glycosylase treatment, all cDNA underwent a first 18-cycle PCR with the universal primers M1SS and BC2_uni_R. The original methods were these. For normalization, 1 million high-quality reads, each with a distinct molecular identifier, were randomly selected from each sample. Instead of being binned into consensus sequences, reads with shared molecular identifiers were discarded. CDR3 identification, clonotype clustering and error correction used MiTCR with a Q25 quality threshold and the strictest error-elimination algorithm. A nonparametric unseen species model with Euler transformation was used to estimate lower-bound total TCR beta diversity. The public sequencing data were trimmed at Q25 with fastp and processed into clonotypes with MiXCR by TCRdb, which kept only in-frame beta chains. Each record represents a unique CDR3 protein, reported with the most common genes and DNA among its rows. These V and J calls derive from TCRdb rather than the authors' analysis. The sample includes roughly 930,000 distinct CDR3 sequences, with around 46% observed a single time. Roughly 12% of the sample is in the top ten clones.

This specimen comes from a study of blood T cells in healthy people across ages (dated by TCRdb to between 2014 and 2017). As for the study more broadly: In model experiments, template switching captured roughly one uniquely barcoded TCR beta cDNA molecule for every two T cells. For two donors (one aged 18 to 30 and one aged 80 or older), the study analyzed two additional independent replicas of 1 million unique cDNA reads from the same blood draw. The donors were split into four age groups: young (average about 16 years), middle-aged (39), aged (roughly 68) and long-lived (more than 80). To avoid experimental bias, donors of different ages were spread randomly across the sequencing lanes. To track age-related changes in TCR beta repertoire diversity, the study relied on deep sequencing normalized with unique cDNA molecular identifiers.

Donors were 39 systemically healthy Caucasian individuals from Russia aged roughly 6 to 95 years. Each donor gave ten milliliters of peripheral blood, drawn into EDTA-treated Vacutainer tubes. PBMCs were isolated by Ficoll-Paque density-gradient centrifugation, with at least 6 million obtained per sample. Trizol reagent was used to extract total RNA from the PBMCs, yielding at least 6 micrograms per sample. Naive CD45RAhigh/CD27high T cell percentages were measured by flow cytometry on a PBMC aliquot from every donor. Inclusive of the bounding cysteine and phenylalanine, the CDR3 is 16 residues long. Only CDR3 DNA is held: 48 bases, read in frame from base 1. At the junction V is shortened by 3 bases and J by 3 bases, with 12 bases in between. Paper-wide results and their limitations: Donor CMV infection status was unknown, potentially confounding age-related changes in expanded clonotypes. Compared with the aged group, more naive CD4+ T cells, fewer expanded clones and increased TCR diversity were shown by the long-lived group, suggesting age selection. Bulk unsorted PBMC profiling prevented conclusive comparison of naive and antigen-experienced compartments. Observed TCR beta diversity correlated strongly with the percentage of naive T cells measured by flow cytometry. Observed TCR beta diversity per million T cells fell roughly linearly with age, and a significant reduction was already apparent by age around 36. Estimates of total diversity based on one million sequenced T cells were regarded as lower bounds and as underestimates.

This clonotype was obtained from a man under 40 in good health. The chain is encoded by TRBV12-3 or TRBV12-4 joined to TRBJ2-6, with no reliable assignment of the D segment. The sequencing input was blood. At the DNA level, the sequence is TGTGCCAGCAGTTTGAGCCCGCTTTTTGGGGCCAACGTCCTGACTTTC. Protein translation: CASSLSPLFGANVLTF.